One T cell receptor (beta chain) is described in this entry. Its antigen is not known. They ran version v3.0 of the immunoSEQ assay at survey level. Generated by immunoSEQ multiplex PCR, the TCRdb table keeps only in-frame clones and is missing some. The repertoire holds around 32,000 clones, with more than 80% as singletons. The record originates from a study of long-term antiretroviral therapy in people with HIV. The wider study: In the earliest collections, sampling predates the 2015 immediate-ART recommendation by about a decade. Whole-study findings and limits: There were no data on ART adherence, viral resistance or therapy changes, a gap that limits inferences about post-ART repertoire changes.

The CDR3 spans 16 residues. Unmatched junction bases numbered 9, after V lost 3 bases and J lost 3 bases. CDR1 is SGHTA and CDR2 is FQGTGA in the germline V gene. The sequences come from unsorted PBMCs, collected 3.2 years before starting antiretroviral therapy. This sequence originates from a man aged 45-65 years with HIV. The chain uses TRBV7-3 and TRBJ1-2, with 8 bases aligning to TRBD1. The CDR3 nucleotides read TGTGCCAGCAGCTTTGTCGCCGGACAGGGCGACTATGGCTACACCTTC. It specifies CASSFVAGQGDYGYTF.